This passage covers 22 T cell receptor beta chains from one sample sequenced in a study of T cell repertoires in cytomegalovirus infection. TCRdb independently ran MiXCR on the reads; one entry per CDR3 protein. The table records about 770,000 distinct CDR3 sequences, 25% to 35% of them present only once. No antigen is known for these receptors. Sample: cultured CD8+ T cells from PBMCs, taken from culture after CMV antigen stimulation. These receptors all come from a human donor in good health (CMV status not recorded). Some clones in this sample may be carry-over from other donors' samples.

For the CDR3, the DNA is TGTGCCAGCAGTGAACCCGGGACAACCGTTAGCACAGATACGCAGTATTTT. As protein: CASSEPGTTVSTDTQYF. The chain combines TRBV2 with TRBJ2-3; possible D gene TRBD1, 6 bases. Germline V gene lookup returns CDR1 SNHLY and CDR2 FYNNEI. The CDR3 spans 17 residues. The V gene lost 2 bases and the J gene lost 0 bases, with 15 bases spanning the gap.

This sequence joins TRBV7-9 and TRBJ2-5, with D unresolved. V was pared by 1 base and J by 5 bases, with 20 bases between. The CDR3 length is 17 residues. Germline V gene lookup returns CDR1 SEHNR and CDR2 FQNEAQ (reference sequence). The CDR3 DNA follows: TGTGCCAGCAGCTTAGGTCCCCGTGGGGAAGAAAGGGAGACCCAGTACTTC. It translates to CASSLGPRGEERETQYF.

Only a few counts were recorded for this clonotype. The CDR3 region is CASSFGDLYEQYF. The CDR3 DNA reads as TGTGCCAGCAGTTTCGGGGATCTATACGAGCAGTACTTC. The gene calls are TRBV27 and TRBJ2-7, with D possibly matching TRBD2 (5 bases). The germline gives CDR1 MNHEY, CDR2 SMNVEV (reference sequence). The CDR3 contains 13 residues. Trimming removed 3 bases at V and 4 bases at J, with 10 bases between.

The V call is TRBV6-5, the J call TRBJ2-7, with a tentative D call TRBD2 (7 bases). CDR3 size: 15 residues. The germline V gene encodes CDR1 MNHEY and CDR2 SVGAGI. The V and J ends lost 2 bases and 0 bases respectively, with 11 bases between them. The CDR3 bases are TGTGCCAGCAGTTACGCGGGGGCGAGCTCCTACGAGCAGTACTTC. Residues: CASSYAGASSYEQYF.

This clonotype has a handful of counts. The chain uses TRBV7-9 and TRBJ1-2; tentatively, D is TRBD1 (6 bases). Germline CDR1 SEHNR, CDR2 FQNEAQ (reference sequence). The V end lost 7 bases, the J end lost 6 bases, and 18 bases lay between the germline ends. This CDR3 region has 14 residues. The CDR3 bases are TGTGCCAGCACCGGGGAAAGAGGGGGACATGGCTACACCTTC. As protein: CASTGERGGHGYTF.

In its sample, this clonotype was seen many times. The chain recombines TRBV7-2 with TRBJ2-3; TRBD1 matches 7 bases. This CDR3 is 15 amino acids long. After removal of 5 bases from V and 4 bases from J, the junction contained 9 bases not matched to a gene. CDR1 and CDR2 from the germline V gene are SGHTA and FQGNSA. DNA of the CDR3: TGTGCCAGCAGCGAAAACAGGGGTTGGGCAGATACGCAGTATTTT. This gives the protein CASSENRGWADTQYF.

The V gene is TRBV6-2 or TRBV6-3, the J gene TRBJ2-2; 7 nucleotides align to TRBD1. Germline assignment: CDR1 MNHEY and CDR2 SVGEGT. Trimming cost V 6 bases and J 4 bases; bases outside gene matches: 8. The CDR3 contains 15 residues. CDR3 nucleotides: TGTGCCAGCAGCCACCGACAGGGTAGCACCGGGGAGCTGTTTTTT. Residues: CASSHRQGSTGELFF.

In its sample, this clonotype was seen many times. J is TRBJ2-3 and V is TRBV5-1; 11 nucleotides align to TRBD2. CDR1 and CDR2 (germline): SGHRS, YFSETQ. Unmatched junction bases numbered 4, after V lost 4 bases and J lost 0 bases. The CDR3 sequence is 16 residues long. DNA of the CDR3: TGCGCCAGCAGCCCGGGACTAGCGGATAGCACAGATACGCAGTATTTT. It yields the protein CASSPGLADSTDTQYF. Combining the CDR3 with reference TRBV5-1 and TRBJ2-3 gives the whole variable domain KAGVTQTPRYLIKTRGQQVTLSCSPISGHRSVSWYQQTPGQGLQFLFEYFSETQRNKGNFPGRFSGRQFSNSRSEMNVSTLELGDSALYLCASSPGLADSTDTQYFGPGTRLTVL.

In nucleotides, the CDR3 is TGTGCCAGCAGTCCCGACGGGGTACAGCGGGGTTACAATGAGCAGTTCTTC. Its protein is CASSPDGVQRGYNEQFF. The chain uses TRBV7-3 and TRBJ2-1; 7 nucleotides line up with TRBD2. Germline values: CDR1 SGHTA, CDR2 FQGTGA. Trimming at V came to 6 bases and at J to 4 bases, leaving 15 bases not matched to a gene. This CDR3 comprises 17 residues.

The V gene is TRBV6-6, the J gene TRBJ2-7; 12 bases are a match to TRBD1. CDR1 MNHNY and CDR2 SVGAGI come from the germline V gene (reference sequence). V trimming: 9 bases; J trimming: 4 bases; junction bases outside the gene matches: 10. The CDR3 totals 15 residues. The CDR3 here is CASSGTGGQGYEQYV. The CDR3 coding sequence is TGTGCCAGTTCCGGGACAGGGGGCCAAGGTTACGAGCAGTACGTC.

This clonotype was seen only a few times. The chain links TRBV5-6 to TRBJ1-5; TRBD1 agrees at 7 bases. The ends lost 2 bases at V and 6 bases at J; junction bases unmatched: 5. The CDR3 has 14 residues. Germline assignment: CDR1 SGHDT and CDR2 YYEEEE. The CDR3 is CASSFGYRGQPQHF. CDR3 nucleotides: TGTGCCAGCAGCTTCGGCTACAGGGGTCAGCCCCAGCATTTT.

The V call is TRBV7-3, the J call TRBJ1-6; D unresolved. The length of the CDR3 is 12 residues. Germline V lookup: CDR1 SGHTA, CDR2 FQGTGA. Trimming shortened V by 2 bases and J by 14 bases, and 10 bases separated the two germline ends. Written as DNA, the CDR3 is TGTGCCAGCAGCTTAGAGGGTCGGACCCTCCACTTT. Translated, it gives CASSLEGRTLHF.

This clonotype occurred a few times. CDR3 nucleotide sequence: TGTGCCATCAGTGAAGGACACACAGATACGCAGTATTTT. Its protein product is CAISEGHTDTQYF. The chain is built from TRBV10-3 and TRBJ2-3, with D perhaps TRBD1 (5 bases). Germline CDR1 ENHRY, CDR2 SYGVKD. Trimming pared 3 bases from V and 2 bases from J, leaving 6 bases between. CDR3 length: 13 residues.

V and J are TRBV6-2 or TRBV6-3 and TRBJ2-1, with TRBD1 matching over 7 bases. CDR1 MNHEY and CDR2 SVGEGT come from the germline V gene. This CDR3 is 16 amino acids long. Losses at the gene ends were 5 bases for V and 3 bases for J; bases not matched to a gene: 10. CDR3 nucleotides: TGTGCCAGCAGTCCCCTTACAGGGGATGTCTACAATGAGCAGTTCTTC. Amino acid sequence: CASSPLTGDVYNEQFF.

The chain is built from TRBV2 and TRBJ1-2; 9 bases fit TRBD1. Unmatched junction bases numbered 0, after V lost 1 base and J lost 3 bases. This CDR3 region has 14 residues. CDR1 is SNHLY and CDR2 is FYNNEI in the germline V gene. CDR3 DNA: TGTGCCAGCAGTGAAGGGACAGGGGACTATGGCTACACCTTC. It encodes CASSEGTGDYGYTF.

This clonotype occurred a few times. V is TRBV6-2 or TRBV6-3 and J is TRBJ1-2, with a weak D call TRBD1 (5 bases). The CDR3 has 13 residues. CDR1 MNHEY and CDR2 SVGEGT come from the germline V gene. The germline V and J ends were trimmed by 6 bases and 4 bases, with 12 bases remaining between them. The CDR3 nucleotides read TGTGCCAGCAGCGCCGAGGGGTCCTATGGCTACACCTTC. Translating gives CASSAEGSYGYTF.

This clonotype was picked up a small number of times. The chain couples TRBV12-3 or TRBV12-4 to TRBJ1-2; D is ambiguous. The CDR3 is 14 amino acids. The V and J ends lost 3 bases and 4 bases respectively, with 12 bases between them. CDR3 nucleotide sequence: TGTGCCAGCAGTTTTCGGGGTCGGGGCTATGGCTACACCTTC. Translated: CASSFRGRGYGYTF.

The chain uses TRBV7-9 and TRBJ2-4; D is ambiguous. The CDR3 extends over 16 amino acids. V dropped 1 base and J dropped 0 bases, with 10 bases sitting between them. Germline CDR1 reads SEHNR; CDR2 reads FQNEAQ (reference sequence). The CDR3 spells CASSLVEGLAKNIQYF. The CDR3 DNA reads TGTGCCAGCAGCTTAGTGGAAGGCCTAGCCAAAAACATTCAGTACTTC. Variable domain in full (rest from reference TRBV7-9 and TRBJ2-4): DTGVSQNPRHKITKRGQNVTFRCDPISEHNRLYWYRQTLGQGPEFLTYFQNEAQLEKSRLLSDRFSAERPKGSFSTLEIQRTEQGDSAMYLCASSLVEGLAKNIQYFGAGTRLSVL.

This clonotype was detected a few times. The chain employs TRBV7-8 and TRBJ2-5; maybe TRBD1 (6 bases). The CDR3 contains 12 residues. Trimming shortened V by 1 base and J by 9 bases, and 9 bases separated the two germline ends. Germline assignment: CDR1 SGHVS and CDR2 FQNEAQ. CDR3 sequence reads: CASSLGGRSQYF. The DNA of the CDR3 is TGTGCCAGCAGCTTAGGGGGGCGGTCCCAGTACTTC.

The genes are TRBV11-2 and TRBJ1-1, with D possibly TRBD1 on 5 matching bases. Germline V CDR1 and CDR2: SGHAT, FQNNGV. The V end was cut by 0 bases, the J end by 1 base, with 12 bases between. There are 16 residues in the CDR3. The CDR3 loop reads CASSLDPQGGNTEAFF. CDR3 nucleotide sequence: TGTGCCAGCAGCTTAGATCCCCAGGGAGGGAACACTGAAGCTTTCTTT. Filled out from reference TRBV11-2 and TRBJ1-1, the complete variable domain reads EAGVAQSPRYKIIEKRQSVAFWCNPISGHATLYWYQQILGQGPKLLIQFQNNGVVDDSQLPKDRFSAERLKGVDSTLKIQPAKLEDSAVYLCASSLDPQGGNTEAFFGQGTRLTVV.

The chain's CDR3 is CATSDGTDGNQPQHF. The CDR3 DNA reads TGTGCCACCAGTGACGGGACAGATGGCAATCAGCCCCAGCATTTT. The gene calls are TRBV24-1 and TRBJ1-5; 7 nucleotides agree with TRBD1. The CDR3 is made up of 15 amino acids. CDR1 and CDR2 (germline): KGHDR, SFDVKD. J lost 2 bases, V lost 4 bases, and 4 bases had no gene match.

The chain links TRBV14 to TRBJ1-5; D is ambiguous. Between the trimmed V and J ends, which lost 10 bases and 5 bases, there was a span of 21 bases. This CDR3 has 15 residues. The germline gives CDR1 SGHDN, CDR2 FVKESK. DNA for the CDR3: TGTGCCAACACGAAGAGGAGATGGGAATATCAGCCCCAGCATTTT. As protein: CANTKRRWEYQPQHF.